This TCR beta chain was recovered during a study of blood T cell repertoires in COVID-19. About the research overall: The cDNA or gDNA used as material had been derived from T cells, B-cell-depleted T cells, or PBMCs.

Per the germline V gene, CDR1 is MDHEN and CDR2 is SYDVKM. V dropped 8 bases and J dropped 0 bases, with 5 bases sitting between them. The CDR3 length is 12 residues. In the source study's methods: Estimated nucleated cell counts came from reference gene primer amplification. Assay used: immunoSEQ multiplex PCR; TCRdb lists only in-frame clones, some missing. V and J calls and clone size are given by that table; D and trimming were obtained from the DNA. The data show a few hundred thousand clones, around 87% seen once. This clonotype was sampled from a woman aged 45-65 years with acute or convalescent COVID-19. Specimen: peripheral blood. The V gene is TRBV28, the J gene TRBJ2-1; D gene uncertain. In nucleotides, the CDR3 is TGTGCCAGCGCGGACTCCTACAATGAGCAGTTCTTC. It encodes CASADSYNEQFF.